Listed below are T cell receptor beta chains from one sample, sequenced in a study of blood T cell repertoires in COVID-19. Repertoires were generated with immunoSEQ multiplex PCR, while TCRdb's copy carries only in-frame clones and drops some. The table lists roughly 280,000 clones, 88% of them singletons, with less than 3% in the top ten. Sample: PBMCs or T cells enriched from blood (not recorded which). These receptors all come from a woman aged 45-65 years who had recovered from COVID-19. CDR3s include the opening cysteine and the closing phenylalanine or tryptophan. Each record gives: V gene, D gene, clone size, J gene, CDR3 protein, CDR3 DNA. D genes are given only for firm matches. The size of a clone is reported for some rows only, either as once, few or many, or as a class for expanded clones.

>TRBV6-5|TRBD2|NA|TRBJ2-7
CASRGLAGLSYEQYF
TGTGCCAGCAGGGGACTAGCGGGACTCTCCTACGAGCAGTACTTC
>TRBV25-1|TRBD1|NA|TRBJ2-5
CASTLYGQGWETQYF
TGTGCCAGCACCCTTTATGGACAGGGGTGGGAGACCCAGTACTTC
>TRBV4-1|NA|NA|TRBJ1-5
CASSQASGNQPQHF
TGCGCCAGCAGCCAAGCATCGGGAAATCAGCCCCAGCATTTT
>TRBV7-9|TRBD2|few|TRBJ2-2
CASSHPEGLANTGELFF
TGTGCCAGCAGCCACCCTGAAGGACTAGCCAACACCGGGGAGCTGTTTTTT
>TRBV3-1/TRBV3-2|NA|NA|TRBJ1-4
CASRSSEKLFF
TGTGCCAGCAGGTCAAGCGAAAAACTGTTTTTT
>TRBV18|TRBD1|NA|TRBJ2-3
CASSARGRSTDTQYF
TGTGCCAGCTCAGCCAGGGGGCGTAGCACAGATACGCAGTATTTT
>TRBV4-1|TRBD2|NA|TRBJ2-2
CASSQGLAGTNTGELFF
TGCGCCAGCAGCCAAGGACTAGCGGGAACGAACACCGGGGAGCTGTTTTTT
>TRBV7-2|NA|NA|TRBJ2-6
CASSQPGQFFGANVLTF
TGTGCCAGCAGCCAACCCGGACAGTTCTTTGGGGCCAACGTCCTGACTTTC
>TRBV21-1|NA|few|TRBJ2-1
CASSKKGQGNRGNEQFF
TGTGCCAGCAGCAAAAAAGGACAGGGTAATCGGGGCAATGAGCAGTTCTTC
>TRBV7-9|NA|NA|TRBJ1-2
CASSLATGSAIGYTF
TGTGCCAGCAGCTTAGCTACGGGATCTGCGATAGGCTACACCTTC
>TRBV30|NA|NA|TRBJ2-3
CAWSVSGSTDTQYF
TGTGCCTGGAGTGTTAGCGGAAGCACAGATACGCAGTATTTT